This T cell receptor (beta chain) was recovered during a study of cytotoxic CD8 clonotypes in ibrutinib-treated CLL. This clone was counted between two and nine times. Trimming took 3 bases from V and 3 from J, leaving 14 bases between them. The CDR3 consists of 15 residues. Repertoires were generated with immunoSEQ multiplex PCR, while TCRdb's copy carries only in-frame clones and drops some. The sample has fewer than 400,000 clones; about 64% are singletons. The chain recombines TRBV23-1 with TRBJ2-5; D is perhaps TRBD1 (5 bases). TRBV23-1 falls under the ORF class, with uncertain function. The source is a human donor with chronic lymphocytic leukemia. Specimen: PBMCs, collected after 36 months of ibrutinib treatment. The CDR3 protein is CASSHQGKVEETQYF. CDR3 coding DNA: TGCGCCAGCAGTCATCAGGGTAAGGTCGAAGAGACCCAGTACTTC.